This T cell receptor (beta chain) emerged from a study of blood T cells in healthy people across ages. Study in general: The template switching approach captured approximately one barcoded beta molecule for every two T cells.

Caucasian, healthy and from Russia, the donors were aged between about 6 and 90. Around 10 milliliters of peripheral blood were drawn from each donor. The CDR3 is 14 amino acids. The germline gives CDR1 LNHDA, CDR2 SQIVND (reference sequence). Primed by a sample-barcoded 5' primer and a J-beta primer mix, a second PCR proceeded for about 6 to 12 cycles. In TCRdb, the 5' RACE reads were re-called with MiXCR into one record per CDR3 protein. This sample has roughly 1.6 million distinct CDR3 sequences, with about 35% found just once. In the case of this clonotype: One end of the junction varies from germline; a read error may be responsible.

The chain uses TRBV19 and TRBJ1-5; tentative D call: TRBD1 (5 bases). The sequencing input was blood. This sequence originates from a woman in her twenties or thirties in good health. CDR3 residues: CANSIQGGNQPQHF. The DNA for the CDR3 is TGTGCCAATAGTATCCAGGGTGGCAATCAGCCCCAGCATTTT.